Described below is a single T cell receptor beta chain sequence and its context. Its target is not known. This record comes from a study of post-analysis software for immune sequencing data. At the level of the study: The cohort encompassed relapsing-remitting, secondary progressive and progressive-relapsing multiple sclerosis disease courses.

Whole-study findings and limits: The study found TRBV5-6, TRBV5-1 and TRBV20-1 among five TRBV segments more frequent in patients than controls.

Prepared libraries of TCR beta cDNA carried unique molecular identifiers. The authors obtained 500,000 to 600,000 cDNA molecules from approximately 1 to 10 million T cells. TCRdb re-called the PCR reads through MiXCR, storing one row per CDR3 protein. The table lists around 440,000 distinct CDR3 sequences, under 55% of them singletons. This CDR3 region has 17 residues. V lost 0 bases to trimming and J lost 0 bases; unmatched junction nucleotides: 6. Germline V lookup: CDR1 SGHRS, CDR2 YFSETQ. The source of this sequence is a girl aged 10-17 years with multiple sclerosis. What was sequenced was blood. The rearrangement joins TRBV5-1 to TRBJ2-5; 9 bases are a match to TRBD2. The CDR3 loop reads CASSLETSGSYQETQYF. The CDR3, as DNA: TGCGCCAGCAGCTTGGAGACTAGCGGATCGTACCAAGAGACCCAGTACTTC.